Below, 15 T cell receptor beta chains from the same sample are listed, as sequenced in a study of beta chain features in type 1 diabetes. Reverse transcription of all isolated RNA meant that expressed TCRB transcripts were sequenced. Sequencing used immunoSEQ multiplex PCR; TCRdb keeps in-frame clones, though not all of them. The data contain more than 150,000 clones, 9% to 10% of them seen just once; the ten biggest clones take up about 0.65%. Their antigens remain unidentified. Study conclusions and caveats: In every one of the four CD4+ subsets, TCRB CDR3s were moderately but significantly shorter in Type 1 diabetes patients.

The source material was central memory CD4+ T cells from blood. Receptors were obtained from a woman aged 30 to 39 with type 1 diabetes.

This clone came up a few times. The chain joins TRBV7-3 to TRBJ1-1, with 7 bases matching TRBD1. There are 13 residues in the CDR3. Germline CDR1 and CDR2: SGHTA and FQGTGA. J gave up 1 base and V 9 bases, and 5 bases lay outside the gene matches. CDR3 in DNA: TGTGCCAGTCAACAGGGGCCGAACACTGAAGCTTTCTTT. Translated, it gives CASQQGPNTEAFF.

The gene calls are TRBV2 and TRBJ2-5; D call uncertain. The CDR3 runs 12 residues. With 7 bases removed from V and 2 bases from J, the gap between germline ends came to 8 bases. The germline gives CDR1 SNHLY, CDR2 FYNNEI. The CDR3, as DNA: TGTGCCAGCAATCCGCTACAAGAGACCCAGTACTTC. Amino acid sequence: CASNPLQETQYF.

Worth noting for this clone: One end of the junction is discordant with germline, which a read error may explain. The chain recombines TRBV7-7 with TRBJ2-3; 10 bases agree with TRBD2. CDR3 length equals 15 residues. Germline V gives CDR1 SSHAT, CDR2 FNYEAQ (reference sequence). The CDR3 DNA follows: TGTGCTAGCAGCTTAACAGCGGGAGGGCCTCATACGCAGTATTTT. This sequence encodes CASSLTAGGPHTQYF.

This clone was seen only a few times. J is TRBJ2-3 and V is TRBV7-9, with 10 bases lining up with TRBD2. Germline V lookup: CDR1 SEHNR, CDR2 FQNEAQ (reference sequence). V was pared by 8 bases and J by 5 bases, with 10 bases of the junction left unmatched. The CDR3 consists of 15 residues. The CDR3: CASLRRLAGEDTQYF. The CDR3 DNA follows: TGTGCCAGCCTCCGACGGCTAGCGGGAGAAGATACGCAGTATTTT. Looking up the rest from reference TRBV7-9 and TRBJ2-3 gives the full variable domain: DTGVSQNPRHKITKRGQNVTFRCDPISEHNRLYWYRQTLGQGPEFLTYFQNEAQLEKSRLLSDRFSAERPKGSFSTLEIQRTEQGDSAMYLCASLRRLAGEDTQYFGPGTRLTVL.

This clone was found a few times. The rearrangement links TRBV2 to TRBJ1-2; tentative D call: TRBD1 (6 bases). The CDR3 consists of 13 residues. The V and J ends lost 5 bases and 5 bases respectively, with 12 bases between them. The V gene's germline CDR1 is SNHLY and CDR2 FYNNEI. CDR3 region: CASSRTDLYGYTF. The CDR3 DNA is TGTGCCAGCAGTCGGACAGACCTTTATGGCTACACCTTC.

The chain links TRBV5-1 to TRBJ2-3; 9 nucleotides match TRBD1. J was trimmed by 2 bases and V by 0 bases; bases with no gene match: 4. Germline assignment: CDR1 SGHRS and CDR2 YFSETQ. This CDR3 comprises 16 residues. CDR3 in amino acids: CASSLGGTGPTDTQYF. The CDR3 DNA is TGCGCCAGCAGCTTGGGAGGGACAGGGCCCACAGATACGCAGTATTTT. The complete variable domain, with remaining parts taken from reference TRBV5-1 and TRBJ2-3, reads KAGVTQTPRYLIKTRGQQVTLSCSPISGHRSVSWYQQTPGQGLQFLFEYFSETQRNKGNFPGRFSGRQFSNSRSEMNVSTLELGDSALYLCASSLGGTGPTDTQYFGPGTRLTVL.

There are a few counts of this clone. V gene TRBV29-1 combines with J gene TRBJ1-1; no reliable D call. Trimming removed 4 bases from V and 2 bases from J, with 11 bases in between. The length of the CDR3 is 13 residues. Germline CDR1 is SQVTM and CDR2 is ANQGSEA. The CDR3 protein is CSVGGLFNTEAFF. CDR3 coding DNA: TGCAGCGTTGGAGGCCTCTTCAACACTGAAGCTTTCTTT.

This clone was recorded a few times. The chain links TRBV28 to TRBJ2-1; TRBD2 aligns across 10 bases. V lost 5 bases and J lost 8; bases outside the gene matches: 9. The CDR3 runs 15 residues. In germline, CDR1 is MDHEN, CDR2 SYDVKM. The chain's CDR3 is CASSRPSGSSDEQFF. The CDR3 coding sequence is TGTGCCAGCAGTCGGCCTAGCGGGAGTTCCGATGAGCAGTTCTTC.

The chain is built from TRBV5-4 and TRBJ1-2, with 9 bases fitting TRBD1. Trimming took 5 bases from V and 2 from J; bases not matched to a gene: 7. The CDR3 runs 15 residues. Germline loops: CDR1 SGHNT, CDR2 YYREEE (reference sequence). The CDR3 DNA sequence: TGTGCCAGCAGTCGCAACAGGGGGCAAAACTATGGCTACACCTTC. Its protein product is CASSRNRGQNYGYTF.

The table lists this clone with a few counts. The rearrangement links TRBV5-4 to TRBJ2-6; 7 bases align to TRBD2. Trimming removed 4 bases from V and 0 bases from J; junction bases left unmatched: 7. The CDR3 runs 17 residues. The germline V gene encodes CDR1 SGHNT and CDR2 YYREEE (reference sequence). The CDR3 DNA sequence: TGTGCCAGCAGCCGGGGAGGGGCTGGCTCTGGGGCCAACGTCCTGACTTTC. Its translation is CASSRGGAGSGANVLTF.

The V call is TRBV9, the J call TRBJ2-5; 11 bases agree with TRBD2. V was clipped by 5 bases and J by 5 bases; unmatched bases: 11. The germline V gene has CDR1 SGDLS and CDR2 YYNGEE. The CDR3 sequence is 16 residues long. CDR3 nucleotide sequence: TGTGCCAGCAGTCCTATTAGCGGGAGGGCCGGTGAGACCCAGTACTTC. Protein: CASSPISGRAGETQYF.

This chain connects TRBV19 to TRBJ2-6; 11 nucleotides align to TRBD1. The CDR3 spans 19 residues. Per the germline V gene, CDR1 is LNHDA and CDR2 is SQIVND (reference sequence). V lost 5 bases to trimming and J lost 1 base; unmatched junction nucleotides: 10. For the CDR3, the DNA is TGTGCCAGTAGTCCTCGGACAGGGGGCGACGGGTCTGGGGCCAACGTCCTGACTTTC. Its protein is CASSPRTGGDGSGANVLTF. The full variable domain, rest sourced from reference TRBV19 and TRBJ2-6, is DGGITQSPKYLFRKEGQNVTLSCEQNLNHDAMYWYRQDPGQGLRLIYYSQIVNDFQKGDIAEGYSVSREKKESFPLTVTSAQKNPTAFYLCASSPRTGGDGSGANVLTFGAGSRLTVL.

This clone was seen a few times. This chain joins TRBV28 and TRBJ1-4; 7 bases line up with TRBD1. The CDR3 is 14 amino acids. J gave up 7 bases and V 3 bases, and 5 bases lay outside the gene matches. CDR1 and CDR2 (germline): MDHEN, SYDVKM. The CDR3 sequence: CASSLNRGVEKLFF. CDR3 DNA: TGTGCCAGCAGTTTGAACAGGGGAGTTGAAAAACTGTTTTTT.

This clone was seen only a few times. The V and J genes are TRBV11-2 and TRBJ2-3; 13 nucleotides agree with TRBD2. The CDR3 has 17 residues. Germline V CDR1 and CDR2: SGHAT, FQNNGV. V dropped 5 bases and J dropped 7; count of bases not matched to a gene: 12. CDR3 sequence (DNA): TGTGCCAGCAGCCCCGGACTAGCGGGGGCCGCACCTCATACGCAGTATTTT. Protein sequence: CASSPGLAGAAPHTQYF.

At least ten counts were recorded for this clone. The chain links TRBV4-1 to TRBJ2-1; 13 bases agree with TRBD2. Germline loops: CDR1 MGHRA, CDR2 YSYEKL. There are 15 residues in the CDR3. V lost 6 bases and J lost 6; bases outside the gene matches: 5. Here the CDR3 DNA reads TGCGCCAGCAGAAAGGGACTAGCGGGAAGCAATGAGCAGTTCTTC. This codes for CASRKGLAGSNEQFF.